This TCR beta chain was obtained from a study of blood T cells in healthy people across ages. Points from the study as a whole: Researchers said unsorted PBMCs prevented a conclusive naive versus antigen-experienced comparison.

Sample-barcoded 5' priming and a J-beta primer mix drove a second PCR of roughly 6 to 12 cycles. The template-switch adaptor was a 5' adaptor with 12 random nucleotides. It tagged each cDNA molecule. A single record per CDR3 protein comes from TCRdb applying MiXCR to the 5' RACE reads. The sample comprises roughly 2 million distinct CDR3 sequences, around half of which are singletons, and around 2.1% rests with the top ten. Note on this clonotype: Antigen unknown.

Caucasian, healthy and from Russia, the donors were aged between about 6 and 90. Each sample yielded at least 6 micrograms of PBMC total RNA. The ends were cut back, 0 bases at V and 10 bases at J, with 13 bases in the middle. Germline CDR1 and CDR2: MNHEY and SVGAGI. The CDR3 spans 15 residues. The gene calls are TRBV6-5 and TRBJ1-6, with D unclear. The clonotype was recovered from a woman aged 35 to 49 in good health. The sequenced sample was blood. This CDR3 reads CASSYSTESRSPLHF. Here the CDR3 DNA reads TGTGCCAGCAGTTACTCGACCGAATCACGCTCACCCCTCCACTTT.